This TCR beta chain was captured in a study of blood T cell repertoires in COVID-19. Overall study context: The origin of the acute and convalescent COVID-19 samples was the United States, Italy and Spain. Sample material is recorded as cDNA or gDNA derived from T cells, B-cell-depleted T cells, or PBMCs.

Per the authors' pipeline: The authors estimated nucleated cell counts from reference gene primer amplification. This table comes from immunoSEQ multiplex PCR, and its TCRdb copy is limited to in-frame clones, with some not included. V and J calls and clone size come straight from that table; D and trimming were deduced from the DNA. The profile covers approximately 150,000 clones, with 88% appearing a single time and roughly 1.6% taken by the ten largest. The germline gives CDR1 SGHRS, CDR2 YFSETQ. The CDR3 runs to 16 residues. J was trimmed by 0 bases and V by 4 bases; bases with no gene match: 9. This sequence joins TRBV5-1 and TRBJ1-1; 7 bases match TRBD1. The clonotype comes from a woman in her 50s with acute or convalescent COVID-19. Sequencing used peripheral blood. CDR3 sequence: CASSAGGPTMNTEAFF. The CDR3 DNA is TGCGCCAGCAGCGCAGGGGGTCCCACCATGAACACTGAAGCTTTCTTT. Complete variable domain (other parts from reference TRBV5-1 and TRBJ1-1): KAGVTQTPRYLIKTRGQQVTLSCSPISGHRSVSWYQQTPGQGLQFLFEYFSETQRNKGNFPGRFSGRQFSNSRSEMNVSTLELGDSALYLCASSAGGPTMNTEAFFGQGTRLTVV.